This passage covers 28 T cell receptor beta chains from one sample sequenced in a study of beta chain features in type 1 diabetes (dated by TCRdb to the late 2010s). Library preparation used the immunoSEQ multiplex PCR assay. The High Capacity cDNA Reverse Transcription Kit was used to reverse transcribe all of the isolated RNA, meaning that expressed TCRB transcripts were what got sequenced. The immuneACCESS repertoire file appears here via TCRdb, limited to in-frame rearrangements. These files lack a portion of the clones; in checked studies, under half of the deficit traces to unresolved V genes, and the cause of the others is not known. A total of hundreds of thousands of clones appear in this sample, around 15% of them only once. The leading ten clones occupy 0.04% of the sample. These TCRs' antigens remain unknown. Study-wide findings and limitations: In all four CD4+ subsets, TCRB CDR3 length was moderately but significantly shorter in type 1 diabetes patients.

The sample consisted of naive CD4+ T cells from blood. This specimen's cell subset or site label, interpreted: true naive CD4+ T cells. The source is a man between 18 and 35 years old with type 1 diabetes.

The chain is built from TRBV27 and TRBJ1-5; 7 bases align to TRBD1. The CDR3 is made up of 14 amino acids. The V and J ends lost 3 bases and 7 bases, in that order; junction bases with no gene match: 6. From germline, CDR1 is MNHEY and CDR2 SMNVEV (reference sequence). CDR3 residues: CASSFFGTAQPQHF. The CDR3 DNA sequence: TGTGCCAGCAGTTTTTTCGGGACAGCCCAGCCCCAGCATTTT.

This clone was counted a few times. The chain couples TRBV5-1 to TRBJ2-3, with 8 bases fitting TRBD2. Germline lookup yields CDR1 SGHRS and CDR2 YFSETQ. This CDR3 has 16 residues. Trimming at V came to 4 bases and at J to 0 bases, leaving 7 bases not matched to a gene. The CDR3 spells CASSQTSGPSTDTQYF. CDR3 DNA sequence: TGCGCCAGCAGCCAAACTAGCGGACCTAGCACAGATACGCAGTATTTT.

This clone was counted only a few times. This chain links TRBV15 with TRBJ2-6; no clear D. The CDR3 covers 15 residues. Germline CDR1 and CDR2: LNHNV and YYDKDF (reference sequence). Trimming removed 5 bases from V and 5 bases from J, with 13 bases in between. The chain's CDR3 is CATSAPTLRANVLTF. CDR3 nucleotide sequence: TGTGCCACCAGCGCCCCCACCCTGCGGGCCAACGTCCTGACTTTC. Variable domain in full (rest from reference TRBV15 and TRBJ2-6): DAMVIQNPRYQVTQFGKPVTLSCSQTLNHNVMYWYQQKSSQAPKLLFHYYDKDFNNEADTPDNFQSRRPNTSFCFLDIRSPGLGDTAMYLCATSAPTLRANVLTFGAGSRLTVL.

This clone appeared a few times. The sample holds other DNA sequences that translate to the same CDR3. The chain joins TRBV12-5 to TRBJ2-2; the D gene is possibly TRBD2 (5 bases). V shed 6 bases and J shed 3 bases, with 5 bases lying between them. The CDR3 loop spans 12 amino acids. Per the germline V gene, CDR1 is LGHNT and CDR2 is FRNRAP. The chain's CDR3 is CASGRDTGELFF. Here the CDR3 DNA reads TGTGCTAGTGGGAGGGACACCGGGGAGCTGTTTTTT.

This chain joins TRBV9 and TRBJ2-3, with 12 bases matching TRBD1. The germline CDR1 and CDR2 sequences are SGDLS and YYNGEE. The J segment lost 4 bases and the V segment lost 4 bases, leaving 4 bases of the junction unmatched. The CDR3 consists of 15 residues. CDR3 loop: CASSQGTGGPDTQYF. CDR3 in DNA: TGTGCCAGCAGCCAAGGGACAGGGGGCCCAGATACGCAGTATTTT.

The chain recombines TRBV14 with TRBJ1-1; D call uncertain. The CDR3 length is 12 residues. Germline V gives CDR1 SGHDN, CDR2 FVKESK. With 6 bases removed from V and 9 bases from J, the gap between germline ends came to 14 bases. CDR3: CASSPTGIKAFF. The CDR3 DNA follows: TGTGCCAGCAGTCCCACGGGGATTAAAGCTTTCTTT.

The rearrangement uses TRBV6-5 and TRBJ1-4; 11 bases align to TRBD1. Germline V lookup: CDR1 MNHEY, CDR2 SVGAGI. After removal of 0 bases from V and 10 bases from J, the junction contained 7 bases not matched to a gene. The length of the CDR3 is 16 residues. CDR3 DNA: TGTGCCAGCAGTTACTCGGGGACAGGGGGATGGGGAAAACTGTTTTTT. Protein: CASSYSGTGGWGKLFF.

This clone occurred a few times. This sequence joins TRBV15 and TRBJ1-2; no definite D call. Trimming took off 0 bases at V and 5 bases at J, with 10 bases between the two ends. This CDR3 is built from 14 residues. Germline CDR1 and CDR2: LNHNV and YYDKDF (reference sequence). CDR3 region: CATSRDLADYGYTF. The CDR3 bases are TGTGCCACCAGCAGAGATCTCGCGGATTATGGCTACACCTTC.

This clone has just a few counts. The chain recombines TRBV19 with TRBJ2-1, with 7 bases lining up with TRBD2. V was clipped by 10 bases and J by 7 bases; unmatched bases: 13. The CDR3 is 14 amino acids. Germline loops: CDR1 LNHDA, CDR2 SQIVND (reference sequence). CDR3 protein: CATASWLAENEQFF. DNA for the CDR3: TGTGCCACCGCTAGCTGGCTAGCGGAAAATGAGCAGTTCTTC.

The CDR3 nucleotides read TGTGCCAGCAGCTTTTGGAGCTCACAAGAGACCCAGTACTTC. Translation gives CASSFWSSQETQYF. The rearrangement joins TRBV7-2 to TRBJ2-5, with D uncertain. The CDR3 is 14 residues long. Deletions cut 3 bases from V and 2 bases from J, with 10 bases between. Germline CDR1 and CDR2: SGHTA and FQGNSA.

V usage is TRBV7-6 and J usage is TRBJ2-2; D may be TRBD1 (8 bases). The CDR3 is made up of 19 amino acids. Germline values: CDR1 SGHVS, CDR2 FNYEAQ. Trimming took 3 bases from V and 3 from J, leaving 23 bases between them. CDR3 nucleotide sequence: TGTGCCAGCAGCTTGGACAGGGTGGGAAGTAGCGGGTACACCGGGGAGCTGTTTTTT. Its protein is CASSLDRVGSSGYTGELFF.

Only a few counts were recorded for this clone. The chain carries TRBV11-3 and TRBJ1-1; D is ambiguous. V shed 5 bases and J shed 1 base, with 11 bases lying between them. This CDR3 spans 14 amino acids. From germline, CDR1 is SGHNT and CDR2 YENEEA. The CDR3 here is CASSAMEANTEAFF. The CDR3 region has the DNA TGTGCCAGCAGCGCGATGGAGGCGAACACTGAAGCTTTCTTT.

The rearrangement uses TRBV14 and TRBJ2-4; TRBD2 is a possible D gene (5 bases). V dropped 1 base and J dropped 1 base, with 8 bases sitting between them. Germline CDR1 and CDR2: SGHDN and FVKESK. The CDR3 is made up of 15 amino acids. The CDR3: CASSQGRGAKNIQYF. The DNA of the CDR3 is TGTGCCAGCAGCCAAGGACGAGGGGCCAAAAACATTCAGTACTTC.

The chain has TRBV7-2 and TRBJ1-5; the D gene is possibly TRBD1 (6 bases). V lost 5 bases to trimming and J lost 2 bases, with 10 bases between them. Germline CDR1 is SGHTA and CDR2 is FQGNSA. This CDR3 spans 14 amino acids. CDR3 nucleotide sequence: TGTGCCAGCAGCGAACAGGGACGCAATCAGCCCCAGCATTTT. Its protein is CASSEQGRNQPQHF.

Notes on this clone: One junction end disagrees with the germline gene, perhaps due to a read error. The genes are TRBV7-7 and TRBJ2-4; the match to TRBD2 covers 9 bases. CDR1 is SSHAT, CDR2 FNYEAQ, per germline (reference sequence). The CDR3 spans 22 residues. CDR3 sequence: CASSRSSAGGPVLGLAKNIQYF. As DNA, the CDR3 is TGTGCTAGCAGCCGCTCCTCGGCGGGAGGGCCGGTGCTCGGGTTAGCCAAAAACATTCAGTACTTC.

This chain connects TRBV5-1 to TRBJ2-7; 11 nucleotides agree with TRBD2. The CDR3 has 14 residues. Per the germline V gene, CDR1 is SGHRS and CDR2 is YFSETQ. Losses at the gene ends were 5 bases for V and 6 bases for J; bases not matched to a gene: 7. The CDR3 nucleotides read TGCGCCAGCAGAGAATCCGGGACTAGCGGCGAGCAGTACTTC. Residues: CASRESGTSGEQYF.

There are a few counts of this clone. V is TRBV6-5 and J is TRBJ1-2, with 9 nucleotides matching TRBD1. V dropped 6 bases and J dropped 7; count of bases not matched to a gene: 6. The germline V gene has CDR1 MNHEY and CDR2 SVGAGI. The CDR3 has 13 amino acids. The CDR3 nucleotides are TGTGCCAGCAGCTTGGGACAGGGTGGTGGCTACACCTTC. Amino acids: CASSLGQGGGYTF.

This clone has only a few counts. J is TRBJ1-1 and V is TRBV9; D not resolved. This CDR3 spans 14 amino acids. Trimming left V 1 base short and J 2 bases short, with 9 bases between. Germline-derived CDR1 and CDR2 are SGDLS and YYNGEE. The CDR3 DNA sequence: TGTGCCAGCAGCGTAATGGGGATAAACACTGAAGCTTTCTTT. Protein sequence: CASSVMGINTEAFF.

This chain connects TRBV4-3 to TRBJ2-3, with D possibly being TRBD1 (5 bases). V lost 3 bases and J 2 bases, leaving 9 bases between the germline ends. Germline CDR1 and CDR2: LGHNA and YSLEER. The CDR3 is 14 amino acids. CDR3 DNA sequence: TGCGCCAGCAGCCACAGGGCAATCACAGATACGCAGTATTTT. Its protein product is CASSHRAITDTQYF.

This clone was observed a few times. The J gene is TRBJ2-1, the V gene TRBV5-1, with D perhaps TRBD1 (7 bases). V was clipped by 3 bases and J by 8 bases, with 18 bases between them. CDR1 is SGHRS, CDR2 YFSETQ, per germline. The CDR3 covers 15 residues. The CDR3: CASSSEGAGDDEQFF. The CDR3 nucleotides are TGCGCCAGCAGCTCGGAGGGGGCAGGGGACGATGAGCAGTTCTTC.

V usage is TRBV7-2 and J usage is TRBJ1-2; D unresolved. The CDR3 runs 15 residues. CDR1 and CDR2 from the germline V gene are SGHTA and FQGNSA. Trimming left V 5 bases short and J 5 bases short, with 18 bases between. The DNA of the CDR3 is TGTGCCAGCAGCCCCGAGGAAGGGAATACTTATGGCTACACCTTC. Translating gives CASSPEEGNTYGYTF.

This sequence joins TRBV7-9 and TRBJ2-7; D is unclear. The V end lost 3 bases, the J end lost 2 bases, and 8 bases lay between the germline ends. The CDR3 is 13 amino acids. Looked up from germline, CDR1 is SEHNR and CDR2 is FQNEAQ (reference sequence). CDR3 coding DNA: TGTGCCAGCAGCTTGAACACCGCCTACGAGCAGTACTTC. Translating gives CASSLNTAYEQYF.

A remark on this clone: This sample includes further DNA sequences coding for the same CDR3. This chain joins TRBV20-1 and TRBJ2-6; no reliable D call. The CDR3 consists of 11 residues. Germline loops: CDR1 DFQATT, CDR2 SNEGSKA (reference sequence). Trimming cost V 6 bases and J 4 bases, with 4 bases left between them. The CDR3 bases are TGCAGTGCCTCAGGGGCCAACGTCCTGACTTTC. Translated, it gives CSASGANVLTF.

This clone occurred a few times. The chain combines TRBV6-5 with TRBJ1-1; D gene uncertain. V was shortened by 2 bases and J by 8 bases, with 15 bases between the two germline ends. The CDR3 sequence is 14 residues long. Germline CDR1 and CDR2: MNHEY and SVGAGI. DNA for the CDR3: TGTGCCAGCAGTTACCAACCACAGAGTTCGGAAGCTTTCTTT. Residues: CASSYQPQSSEAFF.

The genes are TRBV2 and TRBJ2-1; 13 nucleotides align to TRBD2. The CDR3 is made up of 20 amino acids. Trimming removed 6 bases from V and 7 bases from J; junction bases left unmatched: 21. The germline V gene encodes CDR1 SNHLY and CDR2 FYNNEI. The CDR3: CASRGNVGLAGVTGGNEQFF. As DNA, the CDR3 is TGTGCCAGCAGGGGAAATGTAGGACTAGCGGGAGTTACAGGCGGGAATGAGCAGTTCTTC. The variable domain in full, with the rest retrieved from reference TRBV2 and TRBJ2-1, is EPEVTQTPSHQVTQMGQEVILRCVPISNHLYFYWYRQILGQKVEFLVSFYNNEISEKSEIFDDQFSVERPDGSNFTLKIRSTKLEDSAMYFCASRGNVGLAGVTGGNEQFFGPGTRLTVL.

This clone was found a few times. The same CDR3 arises from other DNA sequences in this sample as well. The chain employs TRBV9 and TRBJ1-6, with D unclear. V lost 0 bases and J lost 3, with 7 bases in between. Germline CDR1 SGDLS, CDR2 YYNGEE. CDR3 size: 15 residues. The CDR3 sequence is CASSVGPGYNSPLHF. CDR3 nucleotides: TGTGCCAGCAGCGTAGGGCCAGGCTATAATTCACCCCTCCACTTT.

The gene calls are TRBV19 and TRBJ1-1; 7 nucleotides align to TRBD1. Germline CDR1 is LNHDA and CDR2 is SQIVND (reference sequence). Unmatched junction bases numbered 7, after V lost 11 bases and J lost 1 base. The CDR3 has 13 residues. The CDR3 is CASLTGRNTEAFF. CDR3 bases: TGTGCCTCGCTGACAGGGCGGAACACTGAAGCTTTCTTT. Full variable domain (outside the CDR3, taken from reference TRBV19 and TRBJ1-1): DGGITQSPKYLFRKEGQNVTLSCEQNLNHDAMYWYRQDPGQGLRLIYYSQIVNDFQKGDIAEGYSVSREKKESFPLTVTSAQKNPTAFYLCASLTGRNTEAFFGQGTRLTVV.

This clone has only a few counts. The chain couples TRBV11-3 to TRBJ2-3; D unclear. The V gene's germline CDR1 is SGHNT and CDR2 YENEEA. Trimming pared 1 base from V and 2 bases from J, leaving 16 bases between. This CDR3 spans 17 amino acids. The CDR3 bases are TGTGCCAGCAGCTTAGGTCCTGGAGAAGTCGCCACAGATACGCAGTATTTT. It specifies CASSLGPGEVATDTQYF. Variable domain in full (rest from reference TRBV11-3 and TRBJ2-3): EAGVVQSPRYKIIEKKQPVAFWCNPISGHNTLYWYLQNLGQGPELLIRYENEEAVDDSQLPKDRFSAERLKGVDSTLKIQPAELGDSAVYLCASSLGPGEVATDTQYFGPGTRLTVL.